This T cell receptor (beta chain) was identified in a study of blood T cell repertoires in COVID-19. Study-wide context: Nucleic acid was either cDNA or gDNA, and it came from T cells, B-cell-depleted T cells, or PBMCs.

Sequenced by immunoSEQ multiplex PCR; TCRdb stores in-frame clones only, minus some. Among around 370,000 clones, 88% were seen once, and the ten largest hold 1.2%. CDR1 SEHNR and CDR2 FQNEAQ come from the germline V gene (reference sequence). The CDR3 is 14 residues long. V lost 10 bases and J 1 base, leaving 16 bases between the germline ends. The gene calls are TRBV7-9 and TRBJ1-1; possibly TRBD1 for D (6 bases). The sequence came from a woman under 30 who had recovered from COVID-19. The material sequenced was PBMCs or T cells enriched from blood (not recorded which). CDR3 in DNA: TGTGCCATCGACCCCTCGACAGGGAACACTGAAGCTTTCTTT. The encoded protein is CAIDPSTGNTEAFF.